This T cell receptor (beta chain) comes out of a study of beta chain features in type 1 diabetes. Study-level results: Shortening that was moderate but significant affected the TCRB CDR3s of Type 1 diabetes patients in all four CD4+ subsets.

This clone was seen only once. Its antigen is still unknown. Germline values: CDR1 SGHTA, CDR2 FQGTGA. CDR3 length: 15 amino acids. V was cut by 5 bases and J by 1 base, with 11 bases left in between. The authors reverse transcribed all of the isolated RNA, so sequencing captured expressed TCRB transcripts. TCRdb's table, derived via immunoSEQ multiplex PCR, lists solely in-frame clones and lacks some. This repertoire shows around 170,000 clones, roughly 9% found once; its top ten account for about 0.65%. V and J are TRBV7-3 and TRBJ2-2; D perhaps matches TRBD1 (5 bases). The source of this sequence is a woman under 40 with type 1 diabetes. Material: central memory CD4+ T cells from blood. In nucleotides, the CDR3 is TGTGCCAGCAGCCCTACAGGCCAGAACACCGGGGAGCTGTTTTTT. Translating gives CASSPTGQNTGELFF.